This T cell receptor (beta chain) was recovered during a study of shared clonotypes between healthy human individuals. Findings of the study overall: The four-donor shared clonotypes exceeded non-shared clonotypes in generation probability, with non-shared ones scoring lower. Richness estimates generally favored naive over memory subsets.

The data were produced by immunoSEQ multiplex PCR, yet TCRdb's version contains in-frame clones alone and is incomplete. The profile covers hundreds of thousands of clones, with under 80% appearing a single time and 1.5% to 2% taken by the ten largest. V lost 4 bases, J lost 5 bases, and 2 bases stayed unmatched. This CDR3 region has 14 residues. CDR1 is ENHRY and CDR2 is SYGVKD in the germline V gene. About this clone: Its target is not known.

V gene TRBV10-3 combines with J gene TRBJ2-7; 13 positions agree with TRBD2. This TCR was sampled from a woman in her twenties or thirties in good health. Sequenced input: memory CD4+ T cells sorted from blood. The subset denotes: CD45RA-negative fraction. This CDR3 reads CAISGTSGSNEQYF. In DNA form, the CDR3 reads TGTGCCATCAGTGGGACTAGCGGGAGTAACGAGCAGTACTTC.